This record covers a single TCR beta chain. The sample is drawn from a study of cytomegalovirus exposure and HLA in healthy donors. The table came from immunoSEQ multiplex PCR; TCRdb's copy has only in-frame clones and leaves some out. The sample contains about 340,000 clones, 80% to 90% of which appear only once. The germline gives CDR1 SGHVS, CDR2 FNYEAQ. Trimming took off 4 bases at V and 9 bases at J, with 13 bases between the two ends. The CDR3 sequence is 13 residues long. Sequencing was carried out using PBMCs. The source is a woman younger than 30 in good health and CMV-seronegative. The V call is TRBV7-6, the J call TRBJ2-1, with D possibly TRBD2 on 5 matching bases. CDR3 sequence: CASSSPSLGEQFF. CDR3 bases: TGTGCCAGCAGCTCCCCTAGCTTGGGTGAGCAGTTCTTC.